These T cell receptor beta chains were read from a single sample in a study of cytomegalovirus exposure and HLA in healthy donors. Method: immunoSEQ multiplex PCR; TCRdb's copy keeps in-frame clones and lacks some. The top ten hold 5% to 6% of the sample, which has over 200,000 clones, 82% seen once. Sequenced sample: PBMCs. All receptors derive from a woman between 40 and 55 years old in good health and CMV-seropositive. Each CDR3 is given without its conserved first and last residue.

TRBV28	TRBJ2-3	ASSSRDTQY
TRBV28	TRBJ1-2	ASSQSPDYGYT
TRBV11-1	TRBJ1-1	ASSLGLSEAF
TRBV7-9	TRBJ1-2	ASSLDFGTQTNYGYT
TRBV5-1	TRBJ1-1	ASSLAEVDTEAF
TRBV30	TRBJ2-7	ASSPASPEQY
TRBV6-5	TRBJ1-1	ASRVDIDNEAF
TRBV29-1	TRBJ1-2	SVDTVEPYGYT
TRBV30	TRBJ1-1	AWSGQGNTEAF
TRBV28	TRBJ1-5	ASTNPGQGIRQPQH
TRBV5-5	TRBJ1-1	ASSFSEYTEAF
TRBV30	-	AWSPDPRGEQY